The present TCR beta chain was sequenced within a study of blood T cell repertoires in COVID-19 (TCRdb year 2020). Regarding the study in general: Samples covering the acute and convalescent phases of COVID-19 were provided by collaborators in the United States, Italy and Spain. A freely available public database, intended as a resource for researchers studying the immune response to SARS-CoV-2, is where the repertoires were released. The material from the prospective study consisted of cDNA or gDNA derived from T cells, B-cell-depleted T cells, or PBMCs. Where available, HLA class I and class II types were taken from metadata supplied by the sample provider and were not determined by assay-based typing. Nearly every sample came with metadata listing a de-identified subject ID, COVID-19 status, age in years and sex. The samples were drawn from two sources: the first 160 participants of the ongoing ImmuneRACE study, and 1,200 or so subjects contributed by 6 global collaborators. The dataset comprised deeply sampled blood TCRbeta repertoires from subjects exposed to, actively infected with, or recovered from COVID-19.

Whole blood was collected in K2EDTA tubes by collaborating institutions according to the institutions' own protocols. For TCRbeta analysis, collaborators shipped samples as frozen whole blood, isolated PBMCs, or DNA extracted from either of those sample types. Its CDR3 holds 14 amino acids, cysteine through phenylalanine. Only CDR3 DNA remains: 42 bases, in frame from the first base. The germline V gene provides CDR1 SGHTA and CDR2 FQGTGA. V gives up 0 bases and J gives up 5 bases, and the segment between their germline ends measures 11 bases. Results the study describes overall, beyond this receptor: The amount of clinical and demographic metadata varied by source and participant and was provided uncurated.

The immunoSEQ Assay, a bias-controlled multiplex PCR, was used to amplify TCRbeta CDR3 regions from genomic DNA. Under the source paper's analysis protocol: The number of nucleated cells in each sample was estimated from the amplification of reference gene primers within the assay. To quantify the absolute abundance of each unique TCRbeta CDR3 rearrangement, sequence reads were collapsed and filtered. For each sample, productive Simpson clonality was calculated as the square root of Simpson's diversity index over productive rearrangements. TCRdb took this table from immuneACCESS and kept in-frame rearrangements with V and J called. Such tables lack part of the clones; where checked against another copy, unresolved V genes explain under half of the gap, and the rest is unexplained. D and trimming were read from the DNA, whereas the V and J calls and clone size are those reported in that table. The sample table holds about 80,000 clones, of which under 85% were seen once. 9% of the sample is in the top ten clones.

Turning to this clone: The target of this receptor is not known. No base quality information exists; no much larger clone differs at one position.

The sample comprised peripheral blood. This clonotype was sampled from a human donor in a cohort sampled during active COVID-19. The receptor chain draws on TRBV7-3 and TRBJ2-7, and the D gene may be TRBD1, 7 bases matching. CDR3 sequence: CASSLTRGAHEQYF. The DNA sequence is given as TGTGCCAGCAGCTTAACCAGGGGGGCCCACGAGCAGTACTTC.